These 23 T cell receptor beta chains were sequenced from one sample in a study of HIV-infected patients and healthy controls. All unsorted peripheral T cells were captured because whole blood was used without fractionation. About 500 ng RNA was reverse transcribed with alpha and beta constant-region primers. Alpha and beta chain libraries were made separately by chain-specific third strand synthesis with multiplexing indices. From the 5' RACE reads, TCRdb called clonotypes with MiXCR, one entry per CDR3 protein. The repertoire holds some 20,000 distinct CDR3 sequences, with 10% to 15% as singletons. The sample consisted of blood. The origin of the receptors is an adult in good health.

This clonotype showed up just a few times. V usage is TRBV6-1 and J usage is TRBJ2-1, with D possibly being TRBD2 (6 bases). Germline lookup yields CDR1 MNHNS and CDR2 SASEGT. The ends were cut back, 4 bases at V and 1 base at J, with 11 bases in the middle. The CDR3 is 15 residues long. The CDR3 is CASSATGTSYNEQFF. For the CDR3, the DNA is TGTGCCAGCAGTGCGACCGGGACTTCCTACAATGAGCAGTTCTTC.

This clonotype occurred many times. The CDR3 loop is CAISGGALQETQYF. CDR3 nucleotide sequence: TGTGCCATCTCGGGCGGGGCCCTCCAAGAGACCCAGTACTTC. The J gene is TRBJ2-5, the V gene TRBV10-3, with D possibly TRBD2 on 6 matching bases. Germline CDR1 and CDR2: ENHRY and SYGVKD. The germline V and J ends were trimmed by 8 bases and 1 base, with 14 bases remaining between them. The CDR3 is made up of 14 amino acids.

This clonotype was counted ten times or more. The chain uses TRBV7-9 and TRBJ1-4, with a tentative D call TRBD1 (5 bases). V shed 3 bases and J shed 4 bases, with 15 bases lying between them. CDR3 length equals 16 residues. Germline V gives CDR1 SEHNR, CDR2 FQNEAQ (reference sequence). CDR3 nucleotide sequence: TGTGCCAGCAGCTTCACATACGGGGCCCATAATGAAAAACTGTTTTTT. It encodes CASSFTYGAHNEKLFF.

The gene calls are TRBV4-1 and TRBJ1-4; D may be TRBD1 (5 bases). The V and J ends lost 4 bases and 8 bases respectively, with 20 bases between them. The CDR3 spans 16 residues. Germline loops: CDR1 MGHRA, CDR2 YSYEKL. The CDR3 sequence: CASSRFPRDLWEKLFF. The CDR3 DNA reads TGCGCCAGCAGCCGATTCCCACGGGACCTATGGGAAAAACTGTTTTTT.

This clonotype was observed a few times. V gene TRBV18 combines with J gene TRBJ1-3, with no clear D. Trimming took off 1 base at V and 2 bases at J, with 12 bases between the two ends. CDR3 size: 16 residues. Germline loops: CDR1 KGHSH, CDR2 LQKENI. In DNA, the CDR3 is TGTGCCAGCTCACCACGTCAGAAGTCCACTGGAAACACCATATATTTT. Translating gives CASSPRQKSTGNTIYF.

The chain combines TRBV4-2 with TRBJ1-4; no firm D call. The CDR3 has 16 amino acids. Germline assignment: CDR1 LGHNA and CDR2 YNFKEQ. The V gene lost 4 bases and the J gene lost 10 bases, with 22 bases spanning the gap. The CDR3 loop is CASSPSPQRNWGKLFF. The CDR3 DNA reads as TGTGCCAGCAGCCCTTCCCCACAGCGAAACTGGGGAAAACTGTTTTTT.

This clonotype has at least ten counts. J is TRBJ2-5 and V is TRBV28; 7 nucleotides agree with TRBD1. With 7 bases clipped from V and 5 bases from J, the junction kept 7 bases outside the gene matches. This CDR3 contains 13 residues. Germline lookup yields CDR1 MDHEN and CDR2 SYDVKM. CDR3 sequence (DNA): TGTGCCAGCATTGAGGGGGCCGGTGAGACCCAGTACTTC. Translated: CASIEGAGETQYF.

This clonotype was observed at least ten times. J is TRBJ2-3 and V is TRBV25-1; 9 positions match TRBD1. Germline CDR1 MGHDK, CDR2 SYGVNS. J lost 4 bases, V lost 3 bases, and 5 bases had no gene match. The CDR3 has 15 amino acids. Written as DNA, the CDR3 is TGTGCCAGCAGTGACCCGGGACAGGGCCCAGATACGCAGTATTTT. Residues: CASSDPGQGPDTQYF.

This clonotype is classed as medium-sized. The rearrangement links TRBV6-5 to TRBJ1-1; 7 nucleotides match TRBD1. Germline-derived CDR1 and CDR2 are MNHEY and SVGAGI. J lost 3 bases, V lost 2 bases, and 3 bases had no gene match. This CDR3 comprises 14 residues. The CDR3 nucleotides are TGTGCCAGCAGTTACGGTGGACAGGACACTGAAGCTTTCTTT. This sequence encodes CASSYGGQDTEAFF.

This clonotype is medium-sized within its sample. The chain recombines TRBV5-1 with TRBJ1-4; possibly TRBD1 for D (5 bases). In germline, CDR1 is SGHRS, CDR2 YFSETQ. This CDR3 contains 14 residues. The ends were cut back, 4 bases at V and 5 bases at J, with 12 bases in the middle. CDR3 bases: TGCGCCAGCAGCCAGGGACCCGGAAATGAAAAACTGTTTTTT. Encoded protein: CASSQGPGNEKLFF.

This chain links TRBV30 with TRBJ2-3; D not resolved. The V gene's germline CDR1 is GTSNPN and CDR2 SVGIG (reference sequence). Trimming took off 0 bases at V and 5 bases at J, with 9 bases between the two ends. The CDR3 length is 13 residues. The CDR3 coding sequence is TGTGCCTGGAGTGTACGACTCAGAGATACGCAGTATTTT. This gives the protein CAWSVRLRDTQYF.

This clonotype is medium-sized (0.01 to 0.1%) within its sample. V gene TRBV30 combines with J gene TRBJ2-7, with D possibly matching TRBD1 (6 bases). The CDR3 runs 12 residues. V shed 0 bases and J shed 6 bases, with 9 bases lying between them. Germline values: CDR1 GTSNPN, CDR2 SVGIG (reference sequence). The CDR3 spells CAWSVGAAEQYF. DNA for the CDR3: TGTGCCTGGAGTGTGGGGGCTGCCGAGCAGTACTTC.

This clonotype was observed a few times. The V gene is TRBV28, the J gene TRBJ2-7, with TRBD1 matching over 8 bases. Unmatched junction bases numbered 7, after V lost 6 bases and J lost 3 bases. CDR1 is MDHEN, CDR2 SYDVKM, per germline. CDR3 length: 14 residues. The CDR3 bases are TGTGCCAGCAGCCCAGGGGGCGCGGTCTACGAGCAGTACTTC. This gives the protein CASSPGGAVYEQYF. Full variable domain (missing parts from reference TRBV28 and TRBJ2-7): DVKVTQSSRYLVKRTGEKVFLECVQDMDHENMFWYRQDPGLGLRLIYFSYDVKMKEKGDIPEGYSVSREKKERFSLILESASTNQTSMYLCASSPGGAVYEQYFGPGTRLTVT.

This clonotype was counted many times. The chain has TRBV5-1 and TRBJ2-3; 8 bases are a match to TRBD1. Per the germline V gene, CDR1 is SGHRS and CDR2 is YFSETQ. This CDR3 is built from 14 residues. Trimming at V came to 3 bases and at J to 1 base, leaving 1 base not matched to a gene. The CDR3 region is CASSWGQGTDTQYF. The CDR3 DNA sequence: TGCGCCAGCAGCTGGGGACAGGGCACAGATACGCAGTATTTT.

This clonotype was counted ten times or more. The V and J genes are TRBV19 and TRBJ2-5; 9 bases are a match to TRBD1. V lost 3 bases and J lost 5; bases outside the gene matches: 7. The CDR3 consists of 15 residues. Germline V gives CDR1 LNHDA, CDR2 SQIVND (reference sequence). Here the CDR3 reads CASSITQGAVETQYF. Written as DNA, the CDR3 is TGTGCCAGTAGTATCACACAGGGGGCTGTGGAGACCCAGTACTTC.

This clonotype was seen at least ten times. V gene TRBV5-6 combines with J gene TRBJ1-4, with unresolved D. Trimming took 6 bases from V and 7 from J, leaving 13 bases between them. CDR1 is SGHDT and CDR2 is YYEEEE in the germline V gene. The CDR3 runs 13 residues. The CDR3 loop reads CASTSTPLEKLFF. The CDR3 nucleotides are TGTGCCAGCACCTCAACCCCACTTGAAAAACTGTTTTTT. The variable domain in full, with the rest retrieved from reference TRBV5-6 and TRBJ1-4, is DAGVTQSPTHLIKTRGQQVTLRCSPKSGHDTVSWYQQALGQGPQFIFQYYEEEERQRGNFPDRFSGHQFPNYSSELNVNALLLGDSALYLCASTSTPLEKLFFGSGTQLSVL.

The chain has TRBV7-2 and TRBJ1-2, with TRBD1 as a possible D gene (5 bases). The CDR3 runs to 13 residues. V gave up 5 bases and J gave up 4 bases, with 11 bases separating them. Per germline, CDR1 SGHTA and CDR2 FQGNSA. The CDR3 loop reads CASSAGRTYGYTF. As DNA, the CDR3 is TGTGCCAGCAGCGCGGGACGGACCTATGGCTACACCTTC.

Ten or more counts support this clonotype. The chain combines TRBV18 with TRBJ1-5; 8 bases match TRBD1. In germline, CDR1 is KGHSH, CDR2 LQKENI. The CDR3 length is 17 residues. Trimming took 2 bases from V and 3 from J; bases not matched to a gene: 9. The CDR3 DNA reads TGTGCCAGCTCACCAGGGAAACGGGACAGGTCCAATCAGCCCCAGCATTTT. It is translated as CASSPGKRDRSNQPQHF.

In this sample, this clonotype turned up a few times. The chain combines TRBV18 with TRBJ2-1; TRBD2 might be the D (5 bases). Germline V gene sequence: CDR1 KGHSH, CDR2 LQKENI. Trimming stripped 6 bases from V and 8 bases from J, with 26 bases between. CDR3 length equals 17 residues. In DNA form, the CDR3 reads TGTGCCAGCTCCATTGGGAGCCCCCGGCCAATCTTTTATGAGCAGTTCTTC. The encoded protein is CASSIGSPRPIFYEQFF.

With regard to this clonotype: Since a much larger clone is just one base distant, this may be a read error. J is TRBJ2-1 and V is TRBV12-3 or TRBV12-4, with D possibly matching TRBD1 (5 bases). The CDR3 contains 13 residues. DNA of the CDR3: TGTTCCAGCAGCCCCAGGGACTACAATGAGCAGTTCTTC. It yields the protein CSSSPRDYNEQFF.

This clonotype appeared many times. The chain employs TRBV11-1 and TRBJ2-5; 8 nucleotides match TRBD1. Germline V lookup: CDR1 SGHAT, CDR2 FQDESV (reference sequence). This CDR3 comprises 15 residues. Trimming cost V 5 bases and J 1 base; bases outside gene matches: 6. In DNA form, the CDR3 reads TGTGCCAGCAGCCCACGGGGACAGGCCCAAGAGACCCAGTACTTC. It is translated as CASSPRGQAQETQYF.

This clonotype was seen many times. The V gene is TRBV6-2 or TRBV6-3, the J gene TRBJ1-2; D not resolved. The CDR3 runs 13 residues. In germline, CDR1 is MNHEY, CDR2 SVGEGT. Trimming took off 2 bases at V and 2 bases at J, with 6 bases between the two ends. The CDR3 region has the DNA TGTGCCAGCAGTTACAAGAAAAACTATGGCTACACCTTC. Its translation is CASSYKKNYGYTF.

This clonotype was recorded at least ten times. The chain has TRBV7-2 and TRBJ2-1; D is possibly TRBD2 (6 bases). Germline CDR1 SGHTA, CDR2 FQGNSA. This CDR3 spans 14 amino acids. V shed 1 base and J shed 7 bases, with 11 bases lying between them. The CDR3 DNA is TGTGCCAGCAGCTTAGTGCCTAGCGCTAATGAGCAGTTCTTC. Its protein product is CASSLVPSANEQFF.